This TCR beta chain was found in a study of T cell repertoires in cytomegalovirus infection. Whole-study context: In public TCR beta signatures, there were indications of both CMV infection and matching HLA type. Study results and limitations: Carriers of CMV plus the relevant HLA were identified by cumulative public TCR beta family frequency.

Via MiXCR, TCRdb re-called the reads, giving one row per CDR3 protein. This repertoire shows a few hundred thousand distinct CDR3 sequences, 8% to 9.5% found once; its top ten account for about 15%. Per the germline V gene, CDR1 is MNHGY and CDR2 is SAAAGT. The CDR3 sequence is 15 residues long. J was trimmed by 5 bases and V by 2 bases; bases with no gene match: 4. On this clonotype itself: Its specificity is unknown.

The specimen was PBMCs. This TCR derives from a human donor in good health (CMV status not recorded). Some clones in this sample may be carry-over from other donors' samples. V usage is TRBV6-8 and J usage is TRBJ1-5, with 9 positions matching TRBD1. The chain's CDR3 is CASSYTGGGHQPQHF. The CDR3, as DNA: TGTGCCAGCAGTTACACAGGGGGCGGGCATCAGCCCCAGCATTTT.